This T cell receptor (beta chain) derives from a study of blood T cell repertoires in COVID-19. Study overall: The study drew acute and convalescent COVID-19 samples from the United States, Italy and Spain.

CDR1 and CDR2 from the germline V gene are MDHEN and SYDVKM. The CDR3 is 16 residues long. V lost 4 bases and J 4 bases, leaving 19 bases between the germline ends. The Seattle patients joined while their infection was active and were tracked longitudinally afterward. Authors' data handling: Amplification with reference gene primers provided the estimates of nucleated cell counts. Some clones are missing from TCRdb's copy, which holds only in-frame ones; the method was immunoSEQ multiplex PCR. Clonal size and the V and J genes are those of that table, whereas D and trimming came from the DNA. The profile shows roughly 86,000 clones, over 75% of them singletons.

The genes are TRBV28 and TRBJ1-1, with D unresolved. The sample comprised peripheral blood. This TCR was sampled from a woman of 80 years or more with COVID-19, enrolled during active disease. CDR3 protein: CASSSPSTRAGTEAFF. The DNA of the CDR3 is TGTGCCAGCAGTTCCCCGTCTACAAGGGCGGGCACTGAAGCTTTCTTT.